These T cell receptor beta chains were read from a single sample in a study of T cell responses to AZD1222 COVID-19 vaccine. Sequencing used immunoSEQ multiplex PCR; TCRdb keeps in-frame clones, though not all of them. The repertoire holds about 110,000 clones, with just over 85% as singletons. The sample was peripheral blood, taken on day 0 of AZD1222 vaccination. These receptors originate from an adult in good health. Each CDR3 is given with its conserved first and last residue. The order of the fields is clone size, V gene, J gene, D gene, CDR3 DNA, CDR3 protein. A D gene is named only where the DNA matches it firmly. Size is omitted from some rows. Given values are once, few, many or a class for expanded clones.

>-|TRBV28|TRBJ2-7|-
TGTGCCACCGCCGGGGGGACAAGAAGCTACGAGCAGTACTTC
CATAGGTRSYEQYF
>once|TRBV4-1|TRBJ1-2|-
TGCGCCAGCAGGCCGGGCCTCACTAACTATGGCTACACCTTC
CASRPGLTNYGYTF
>-|TRBV16|TRBJ1-6|-
TGTGCCAGCAGCGGAGCCGGGAACCCTAATTCACCCCTCCACTTT
CASSGAGNPNSPLHF
>few|TRBV5-8|TRBJ1-2|-
TGTGCCAGCAGCCTCCAGGGCCTGGGTCTTAACTATGGCTACACCTTC
CASSLQGLGLNYGYTF
>-|TRBV30|TRBJ1-6|-
TGTGCCTGGGGGACCGAAAATTCACCCCTCCACTTT
CAWGTENSPLHF
>-|TRBV28|TRBJ1-5|TRBD1
TGTGCCAGCAGTTTTGTTCCGGGACAGGGGGCACAGCCCCAGCATTTT
CASSFVPGQGAQPQHF
>-|TRBV6-5|TRBJ2-7|-
TGTGCCAGCAGTTACTCGAGTCTGGGGGATCAGTTCGAGCAGTACTTC
CASSYSSLGDQFEQYF
>-|TRBV29-1|TRBJ1-4|-
TGCAGCGTTGGCGGAGGGACTAATGAAAAACTGTTTTTT
CSVGGGTNEKLFF
>-|TRBV3-1/TRBV3-2|TRBJ2-4|-
TGTGCCAGCAGCCAAGCAGCAGCCAAAAACATTCAGTACTTC
CASSQAAAKNIQYF
>-|TRBV5-5|TRBJ1-5|-
TGTGCCAGCAGCTTGGGGGCGAAACAGCCCCAGCATTTT
CASSLGAKQPQHF
>-|TRBV5-5|TRBJ2-1|TRBD2
TGTGCCAGCAGGACTAGCGGGGTTTACAATGAGCAGTTCTTC
CASRTSGVYNEQFF
>-|TRBV6-4|TRBJ1-1|-
TGTGCCAGCGGGGGTGGGGTCCTCACGACTGAAGCTTTCTTT
CASGGGVLTTEAFF
>-|TRBV5-1|TRBJ1-3|TRBD1
TGCGCCAGCAGCCCAGGGGACAGGGGAGGCAAGTACACCATATATTTT
CASSPGDRGGKYTIYF
>-|TRBV5-1|TRBJ1-3|-
TGCGCCAGCAGCTTACAGGGAGCTGACTCTGGAAACACCATATATTTT
CASSLQGADSGNTIYF
>-|TRBV7-2|TRBJ2-5|TRBD1
TGTGCCAGCAGTCCGGACAGGGGAAGTGTGACCCAGTACTTC
CASSPDRGSVTQYF
>-|TRBV15|TRBJ1-4|-
TGTGCCACCAGCAGAGATCCAGACGCTAATGAAAAACTGTTTTTT
CATSRDPDANEKLFF